The 7 T cell receptor beta chains below were found in one sample sequenced in a study of post-analysis software for immune sequencing data. TCR beta cDNA libraries included unique molecular identifiers. MiXCR was run by TCRdb on the PCR reads, yielding one entry per CDR3 protein. The repertoire holds about 620,000 distinct CDR3 sequences, with 44% as singletons. Overall study findings and caveats: Five TRBV segments, including TRBV5-6, TRBV5-1 and TRBV20-1, were more frequent in patients than controls.

These receptors are not linked to any known antigen. The specimen sequenced was blood. The receptors come from a girl aged 5-17 years with multiple sclerosis.

With respect to this clonotype: A read error may produce the germline difference seen at one junction end. The rearrangement uses TRBV6-2 or TRBV6-3 and TRBJ1-5; D gene unclear. This CDR3 comprises 14 residues. Germline loops: CDR1 MNHEY, CDR2 SVGEGT. The CDR3 DNA follows: TGCGCCAGCAGTTTTTTCTATAGCAATCAGCCCCAGCATTTT. Its translation is CASSFFYSNQPQHF.

The V gene is TRBV24-1, the J gene TRBJ1-1; D gene unclear. V lost 9 bases and J 3 bases, leaving 7 bases between the germline ends. From germline, CDR1 is KGHDR and CDR2 SFDVKD. The CDR3 loop spans 11 amino acids. CDR3 loop: CATSAYTEAFF. CDR3 DNA sequence: TGTGCCACCTCTGCGTACACTGAAGCTTTCTTT.

The rearrangement uses TRBV3-1 and TRBJ1-1, with a weak D call TRBD1 (5 bases). Between the trimmed V and J ends, which lost 3 bases and 1 base, there was a span of 12 bases. Germline lookup yields CDR1 LGHDT and CDR2 YNNKEL (reference sequence). The CDR3 runs to 15 residues. In DNA, the CDR3 is TGTGCCAGCAGCCATTATCAGGGCCGGAACACTGAAGCTTTCTTT. Protein product: CASSHYQGRNTEAFF.

This clonotype has more than one count but fewer than ten. This sequence joins TRBV7-2 and TRBJ2-4, with D perhaps TRBD1 or TRBD2 (5 bases each). With the DNA end fitting TRBJ2-7 better, the J assignment may be wrong. CDR1 and CDR2 from the germline V gene are SGHTA and FQGNSA. CDR3 length: 14 amino acids. The DNA of the CDR3 is TGTGCCAGCAGCTTAGACGGCGGTGGGGGCGAGCAGTACTTC. This encodes CASSLDGGGGEQYF.

The CDR3 reads CASRAGTGNTEAFF. The CDR3 nucleotides are TGTGCCAGCAGAGCCGGGACAGGGAACACTGAAGCTTTCTTT. The rearrangement joins TRBV7-9 to TRBJ1-1, with 8 bases fitting TRBD1. The junction had 4 bases not matched to a gene; V was cut back by 6 bases and J by 1 base. Germline V gene sequence: CDR1 SEHNR, CDR2 FQNEAQ (reference sequence). The CDR3 extends over 14 amino acids.

This chain connects TRBV5-1 to TRBJ1-5; D remains unclear. Trimming took off 4 bases at V and 4 bases at J, with 12 bases between the two ends. This CDR3 is 14 amino acids long. CDR1 SGHRS and CDR2 YFSETQ come from the germline V gene. The CDR3 DNA reads TGCGCCAGCAGCCCCGGGCAGCCAAATCAGCCCCAGCATTTT. This translates into CASSPGQPNQPQHF. Together with reference TRBV5-1 and TRBJ1-5, the CDR3 gives the full variable domain: KAGVTQTPRYLIKTRGQQVTLSCSPISGHRSVSWYQQTPGQGLQFLFEYFSETQRNKGNFPGRFSGRQFSNSRSEMNVSTLELGDSALYLCASSPGQPNQPQHFGDGTRLSIL.

The rearrangement links TRBV5-1 to TRBJ2-1, with a tentative D call TRBD2 (6 bases). The CDR3 runs to 17 residues. The germline gives CDR1 SGHRS, CDR2 YFSETQ. Trimming took 0 bases from V and 0 from J, leaving 13 bases between them. For the CDR3, the DNA is TGCGCCAGCAGCTTGGCTGCGGGGTCCCTCTCCTACAATGAGCAGTTCTTC. Translating it yields CASSLAAGSLSYNEQFF.